The 27 T cell receptor beta chains reported below all come from one sample, sequenced in a study of response to subunit inactivated influenza vaccine. Using its own MiXCR run on the RT-PCR reads, TCRdb lists one record per CDR3 protein. The sample has around 480,000 distinct CDR3 sequences; approximately 11% are singletons. The sample here was PBMCs from blood, taken more than 35 days after vaccination. These receptors came from a man aged 50 or older who received an inactivated influenza vaccine.

The rearrangement uses TRBV3-1 and TRBJ2-5; no definite D call. V lost 0 bases to trimming and J lost 5 bases, with 19 bases between them. There are 17 residues in the CDR3. Germline assignment: CDR1 LGHDT and CDR2 YNNKEL (reference sequence). The CDR3 protein is CASSQELRRHTLETQYF. The CDR3 DNA is TGTGCCAGCAGCCAAGAACTCCGCCGACATACTCTTGAGACCCAGTACTTC.

This chain connects TRBV11-2 to TRBJ1-6; 8 nucleotides line up with TRBD1. Germline V gene sequence: CDR1 SGHAT, CDR2 FQNNGV. The CDR3 consists of 18 residues. Losses at the gene ends were 4 bases for V and 6 bases for J; bases not matched to a gene: 14. The CDR3 DNA reads as TGTGCCAGCAGCTCTAGGACAGGGTGGCCGGGTAGTAATTCACCCCTCCACTTT. This translates into CASSSRTGWPGSNSPLHF.

This clonotype was seen only a few times. The chain joins TRBV20-1 to TRBJ2-6; 7 bases align to TRBD1. The J segment lost 3 bases and the V segment lost 0 bases, leaving 11 bases of the junction unmatched. Germline-derived CDR1 and CDR2 are DFQATT and SNEGSKA (reference sequence). CDR3 size: 18 residues. CDR3 coding DNA: TGCAGTGCTAGAGATCTTGAAGGGGGCGCGGGTGGGGCCAACGTCCTGACTTTC. It yields the protein CSARDLEGGAGGANVLTF.

This clonotype was seen many times. The gene calls are TRBV12-3 or TRBV12-4 and TRBJ1-1; TRBD1 might be the D (5 bases). This CDR3 region has 14 residues. Trimming stripped 3 bases from V and 0 bases from J, with 8 bases between. The CDR3, as DNA: TGTGCCAGCAGTTTTACAGGTATGAACACTGAAGCTTTCTTT. Its protein product is CASSFTGMNTEAFF.

In this sample, this clonotype turned up many times. The CDR3, as DNA: TGTGCCAGCAGTTCCACGGGGATCCGAGCTTTCTTT. It translates to CASSSTGIRAFF. This chain joins TRBV12-3 or TRBV12-4 and TRBJ1-1, with no clear D. The CDR3 consists of 12 residues. V shed 4 bases and J shed 10 bases, with 13 bases lying between them.

This clonotype was observed a handful of times. The genes are TRBV10-3 and TRBJ2-5; no firm D call. From germline, CDR1 is ENHRY and CDR2 SYGVKD. Trimming removed 0 bases at V and 5 bases at J, with 10 bases between. This CDR3 has 14 amino acids. The CDR3 DNA sequence: TGTGCCATCAGTGAGTCAGTAGGGATTGAGACCCAGTACTTC. Translating it yields CAISESVGIETQYF.

This clonotype was observed a handful of times. This chain uses TRBV6-2 or TRBV6-3 with TRBJ1-2; the D gene is possibly TRBD1 (5 bases). The CDR3 covers 14 residues. V lost 5 bases and J lost 8, with 18 bases in between. Looked up from germline, CDR1 is MNHEY and CDR2 is SVGEGT. The CDR3 coding sequence is TGTGCCAGCAGTAATGACCGGGGCCGGAGGGGCTACACCTTC. Protein: CASSNDRGRRGYTF.

This clonotype has a handful of counts. The gene calls are TRBV7-2 and TRBJ2-7, with a weak D call TRBD2 (6 bases). The CDR3 has 12 amino acids. The V end was cut by 4 bases, the J end by 6 bases, with 10 bases between. Germline loops: CDR1 SGHTA, CDR2 FQGNSA. CDR3 in DNA: TGTGCCAGCAGCTGGGGGGTTGGCGAGCAGTACTTC. It specifies CASSWGVGEQYF.

This clonotype was observed a handful of times. This chain uses TRBV18 with TRBJ1-1; D perhaps matches TRBD1 (6 bases). The germline gives CDR1 KGHSH, CDR2 LQKENI. V was clipped by 4 bases and J by 3 bases, with 12 bases between them. This CDR3 comprises 14 residues. The CDR3 loop reads CASSLAGDDTEAFF. The CDR3 DNA reads TGTGCCAGCTCACTGGCAGGGGATGACACTGAAGCTTTCTTT. Supplemented by reference TRBV18 and TRBJ1-1, the full variable domain reads NAGVMQNPRHLVRRRGQEARLRCSPMKGHSHVYWYRQLPEEGLKFMVYLQKENIIDESGMPKERFSAEFPKEGPSILRIQQVVRGDSAAYFCASSLAGDDTEAFFGQGTRLTVV.

This clonotype turned up a few times. The rearrangement joins TRBV10-1 to TRBJ2-1; 8 nucleotides match TRBD2. After removal of 4 bases from V and 6 bases from J, the junction contained 5 bases not matched to a gene. Looked up from germline, CDR1 is WNHNN and CDR2 is SYGVQD (reference sequence). This CDR3 has 14 residues. For the CDR3, the DNA is TGCGCCAGCAGTGTTTTAGCGGGGAGCAATGAGCAGTTCTTC. As protein: CASSVLAGSNEQFF.

This clonotype was picked up a small number of times. This chain joins TRBV10-3 and TRBJ2-7, with 9 positions matching TRBD1. The CDR3 runs 14 residues. Trimming removed 10 bases from V and 5 bases from J; junction bases left unmatched: 12. Germline V gene lookup returns CDR1 ENHRY and CDR2 SYGVKD. CDR3 sequence reads: CATVGGTGHHEQYF. CDR3 coding DNA: TGTGCCACCGTTGGGGGGACAGGGCACCACGAGCAGTACTTC.

The V gene is TRBV7-2, the J gene TRBJ2-5, with 8 positions matching TRBD2. The junction had 4 bases not matched to a gene; V was cut back by 0 bases and J by 7 bases. The CDR3 length is 14 residues. CDR1 and CDR2 (germline): SGHTA, FQGNSA. In DNA, the CDR3 is TGTGCCAGCAGCTTAGCGCGGGAGGTGGGGACCCAGTACTTC. Translation gives CASSLAREVGTQYF.

The chain has TRBV5-1 and TRBJ2-2; perhaps TRBD1 as D (6 bases). With 7 bases removed from V and 1 base from J, the gap between germline ends came to 8 bases. Per the germline V gene, CDR1 is SGHRS and CDR2 is YFSETQ. This CDR3 comprises 13 residues. As DNA, the CDR3 is TGCGCCAGCGGGGGACAGAACACCGGGGAGCTGTTTTTT. As protein: CASGGQNTGELFF.

This clonotype occurred many times. DNA of the CDR3: TGTGCCAGCTCACCACCGGACAGGGCCCCCAGCAATGAGCAGTTCTTC. Translation: CASSPPDRAPSNEQFF. The V and J genes are TRBV18 and TRBJ2-1; 8 positions agree with TRBD1. CDR1 is KGHSH and CDR2 is LQKENI in the germline V gene. Germline trimming cut 0 bases from V and 6 bases from J; bases unmatched to any gene: 7. The CDR3 extends over 16 amino acids.

This clonotype was found a few times. J is TRBJ2-7 and V is TRBV28, with D perhaps matching TRBD2 (5 bases). Trimming removed 2 bases at V and 5 bases at J, with 16 bases between. Germline V gene lookup returns CDR1 MDHEN and CDR2 SYDVKM. The CDR3 has 15 amino acids. The CDR3 coding sequence is TGTGCCAGCAGTTTAGTCGGGAAACCCCCCCACGAGCAGTACTTC. Residues: CASSLVGKPPHEQYF.

This clonotype was recorded many times. The CDR3 loop reads CATSQGPSEDTQYF. CDR3 sequence (DNA): TGTGCCACCAGCCAGGGACCGTCGGAAGATACGCAGTATTTT. V gene TRBV15 combines with J gene TRBJ2-3; the D gene could be TRBD1 or TRBD2 (5 bases each). Germline V gene lookup returns CDR1 LNHNV and CDR2 YYDKDF (reference sequence). Between the trimmed V and J ends, which lost 5 bases and 5 bases, there was a span of 14 bases. The CDR3 runs to 14 residues.

This clonotype has just a few counts. This chain uses TRBV28 with TRBJ2-3; 7 nucleotides line up with TRBD1. The CDR3 extends over 14 amino acids. Germline CDR1 reads MDHEN; CDR2 reads SYDVKM. Trimming removed 5 bases from V and 2 bases from J; junction bases left unmatched: 4. CDR3 in amino acids: CASSTQGLTDTQYF. CDR3 DNA: TGTGCCAGCAGTACACAGGGGCTCACAGATACGCAGTATTTT.

This clonotype was detected only a few times. Sequence at one end of the junction differs from germline and may be a read error. The V and J genes are TRBV12-3 or TRBV12-4 and TRBJ2-1; TRBD2 aligns across 12 bases. The length of the CDR3 is 14 residues. CDR3 sequence reads: CASSLAGGPVEQFF. The DNA of the CDR3 is TGTGCCAGCAGTCTAGCGGGGGGGCCCGTTGAGCAGTTCTTC.

V gene TRBV28 combines with J gene TRBJ1-3; possibly TRBD1 for D (6 bases). Trimming took 6 bases from V and 4 from J, leaving 13 bases between them. The V gene's germline CDR1 is MDHEN and CDR2 SYDVKM. CDR3 length equals 14 residues. The CDR3 nucleotides read TGTGCCAGCAGCGGACCAGGGGCAGGAAACACCATATATTTT. Its protein product is CASSGPGAGNTIYF. The full variable domain, in which reference TRBV28 and TRBJ1-3 provide the parts outside the CDR3, is DVKVTQSSRYLVKRTGEKVFLECVQDMDHENMFWYRQDPGLGLRLIYFSYDVKMKEKGDIPEGYSVSREKKERFSLILESASTNQTSMYLCASSGPGAGNTIYFGEGSWLTVV.

V usage is TRBV7-8 and J usage is TRBJ2-7, with a tentative D call TRBD2 (6 bases). Trimming removed 5 bases at V and 3 bases at J, with 14 bases between. This CDR3 has 14 amino acids. Germline CDR1 reads SGHVS; CDR2 reads FQNEAQ. As DNA, the CDR3 is TGTGCCAGCAGCAGACGACGCGGGATCTACGAGCAGTACTTC. Its protein is CASSRRRGIYEQYF.

Concerning this clonotype: This CDR3 is missing its conserved last phenylalanine or tryptophan, likely due to a read error. The V call is TRBV20-1, the J call TRBJ2-7, with 8 positions matching TRBD1. Trimming removed 4 bases from V and 0 bases from J; junction bases left unmatched: 8. This CDR3 comprises 15 residues. Germline CDR1 is DFQATT and CDR2 is SNEGSKA (reference sequence). The CDR3 sequence is CSANHQDRASYEQYY. DNA for the CDR3: TGCAGTGCTAATCACCAGGACAGGGCCTCCTACGAGCAGTACTAC.

The chain recombines TRBV7-2 with TRBJ2-2, with D possibly being TRBD2 (6 bases). CDR3 length: 16 amino acids. Germline loops: CDR1 SGHTA, CDR2 FQGNSA. The germline V and J ends were trimmed by 5 bases and 4 bases, with 17 bases remaining between them. DNA for the CDR3: TGTGCCAGCAGCCTATCCTCTAGCGTGAGCACCGGGGAGCTGTTTTTT. Protein: CASSLSSSVSTGELFF.

The chain is built from TRBV20-1 and TRBJ2-1; D not certain. CDR3 length: 11 residues. Germline CDR1 and CDR2: DFQATT and SNEGSKA (reference sequence). The CDR3 coding sequence is TGCAGGATCCTAAGTCTTAATGAGCAGTTCTTC. This translates into CRILSLNEQFF.

This chain links TRBV4-1 with TRBJ1-1; 7 nucleotides agree with TRBD1. This CDR3 region has 16 residues. Germline trimming cut 2 bases from V and 1 base from J; bases unmatched to any gene: 7. CDR1 and CDR2 (germline): MGHRA, YSYEKL. In DNA form, the CDR3 reads TGCGCCAGCAGCCAATTTTCCGGGACAGCGAACACTGAAGCTTTCTTT. It translates to CASSQFSGTANTEAFF.

J is TRBJ2-3 and V is TRBV5-1, with TRBD2 matching over 12 bases. Germline values: CDR1 SGHRS, CDR2 YFSETQ. The V gene end was trimmed by 2 bases and the J gene end by 0 bases; junction bases not matched to a gene: 7. The length of the CDR3 is 18 residues. DNA of the CDR3: TGCGCCAGCAGCTTTGAGCCTAGCGGGAGGGGAAGCACAGATACGCAGTATTTT. Translating gives CASSFEPSGRGSTDTQYF.

This clonotype was observed at least ten times. The CDR3 DNA is TGTGCCAGCCGCAGACGGCCAGGGACTTATAGCACCGGGGAGCTGTTTTTT. Amino acid sequence: CASRRRPGTYSTGELFF. The chain uses TRBV7-6 and TRBJ2-2; D may be TRBD2 (6 bases). The CDR3 length is 17 residues. V was pared by 8 bases and J by 4 bases, with 23 bases between. Germline V gives CDR1 SGHVS, CDR2 FNYEAQ.

CDR3 bases: TGTGCCAGCAGCCAAGATCTTGCTAGCGGTAGGATACATGAGCAGTTCTTC. This sequence encodes CASSQDLASGRIHEQFF. The chain carries TRBV14 and TRBJ2-1; 7 bases are a match to TRBD2. This CDR3 spans 17 amino acids. Germline V gives CDR1 SGHDN, CDR2 FVKESK. The V gene end was trimmed by 0 bases and the J gene end by 8 bases; junction bases not matched to a gene: 13.